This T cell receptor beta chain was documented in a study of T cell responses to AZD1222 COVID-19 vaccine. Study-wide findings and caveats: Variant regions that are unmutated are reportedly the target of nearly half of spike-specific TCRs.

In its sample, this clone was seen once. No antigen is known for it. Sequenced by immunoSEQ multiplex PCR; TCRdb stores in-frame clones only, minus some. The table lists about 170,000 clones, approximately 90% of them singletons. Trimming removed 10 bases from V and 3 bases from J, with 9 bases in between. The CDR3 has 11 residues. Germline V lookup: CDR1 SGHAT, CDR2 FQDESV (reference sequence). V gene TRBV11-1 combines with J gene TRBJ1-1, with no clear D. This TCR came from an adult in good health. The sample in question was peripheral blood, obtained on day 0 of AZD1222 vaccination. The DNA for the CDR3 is TGTGCCACTCGTCAGGACACTGAAGCTTTCTTT. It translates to CATRQDTEAFF.